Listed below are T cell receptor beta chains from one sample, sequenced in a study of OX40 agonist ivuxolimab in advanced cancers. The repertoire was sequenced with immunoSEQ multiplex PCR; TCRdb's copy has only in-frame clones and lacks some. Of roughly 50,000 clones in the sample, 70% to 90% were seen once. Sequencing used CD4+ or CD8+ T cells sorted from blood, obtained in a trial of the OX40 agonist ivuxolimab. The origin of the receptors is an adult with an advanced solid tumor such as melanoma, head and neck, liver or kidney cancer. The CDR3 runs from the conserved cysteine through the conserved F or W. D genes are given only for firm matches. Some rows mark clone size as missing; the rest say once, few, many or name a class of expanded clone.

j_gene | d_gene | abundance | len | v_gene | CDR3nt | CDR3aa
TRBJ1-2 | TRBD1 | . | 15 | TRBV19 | TGTGCCAGTAGTATTGCGGCAGGGGGTACGGATGGCTACACCTTC | CASSIAAGGTDGYTF
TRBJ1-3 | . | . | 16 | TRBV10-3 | TGTGCCATCAGTGAAGGGGACCCAAGCTCTGGAAACACCATATATTTT | CAISEGDPSSGNTIYF
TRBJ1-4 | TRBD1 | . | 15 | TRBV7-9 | TGTGCCAGCAGCCAAACAGGGGGATTGAGTGAAAAACTGTTTTTT | CASSQTGGLSEKLFF
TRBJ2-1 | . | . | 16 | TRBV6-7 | TGTGCCAGCAGTTCCTTTTGGCCCCCGAAAGGGAATGAGCAGTTCTTC | CASSSFWPPKGNEQFF
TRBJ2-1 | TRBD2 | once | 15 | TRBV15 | TGTGCCACCAGCAGAGATCTAGCGGGATTCGATGAGCAGTTCTTC | CATSRDLAGFDEQFF
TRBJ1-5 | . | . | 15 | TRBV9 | TGTGCCAGCAGCTGGGGGGGGATGGCGAATCAGCCCCAGCATTTT | CASSWGGMANQPQHF
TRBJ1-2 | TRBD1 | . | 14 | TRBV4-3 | TGCGCCAGCAGCCAGGGACAGGGGGCAAATGGCTACACCTTC | CASSQGQGANGYTF
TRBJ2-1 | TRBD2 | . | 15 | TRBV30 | TGTGCCTGGAATCTACTAGCGGGAGGTGGGAATGAGCAGTTCTTC | CAWNLLAGGGNEQFF
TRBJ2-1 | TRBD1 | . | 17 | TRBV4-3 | TGCGCCAGCAGCCAAGATCCCAACAGGGGGGCCTACAATGAGCAGTTCTTC | CASSQDPNRGAYNEQFF
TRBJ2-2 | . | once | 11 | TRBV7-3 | TGTGCCAGCAGCTTGACCGGGGAGCTGTTTTTT | CASSLTGELFF
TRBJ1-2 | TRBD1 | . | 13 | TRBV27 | TGTGCCAGCAGTCTCAACAGGGGGAGGGGCTACACCTTC | CASSLNRGRGYTF
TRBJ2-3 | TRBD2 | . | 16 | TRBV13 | TGTGCCAGCAGCTGGAGACTAGCGGGAGGGATAGATACGCAGTATTTT | CASSWRLAGGIDTQYF
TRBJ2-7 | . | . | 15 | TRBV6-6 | TGTGCCAGCAGTTACTCGGGACTCGGCGACTACGAGCAGTACTTC | CASSYSGLGDYEQYF
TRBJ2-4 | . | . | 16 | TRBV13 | TGTGCCAGCAGTCAAGGGGGGCGCGGGGGCGGAAACATTCAGTACTTC | CASSQGGRGGGNIQYF
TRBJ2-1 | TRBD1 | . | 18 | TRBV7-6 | TGTGCCAGCAGCCCAGGGACAGGGGTAGGGATAGCCTACAATGAGCAGTTCTTC | CASSPGTGVGIAYNEQFF
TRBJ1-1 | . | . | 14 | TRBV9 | TGTGCCAGCAGCGTAGAAGGGGCGGCCACCGAAGCTTTCTTT | CASSVEGAATEAFF
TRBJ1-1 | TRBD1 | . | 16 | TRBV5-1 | TGCGCCAGCAGCTTGGAGCAGGGGGCGCCGAACACTGAAGCTTTCTTT | CASSLEQGAPNTEAFF
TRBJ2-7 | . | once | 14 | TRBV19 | TGTGCCAGTAGTTACCGCCTACGGGGCGACGAGCAGTACTTC | CASSYRLRGDEQYF
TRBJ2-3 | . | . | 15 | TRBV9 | TGTGCCAGCAGCGTGACGGGGGGCTTCACAGATACGCAGTATTTT | CASSVTGGFTDTQYF
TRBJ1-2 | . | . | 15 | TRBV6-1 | TGTGCCAGCAGTGAATTCCCAGATCCTAACTATGGCTACACCTTC | CASSEFPDPNYGYTF
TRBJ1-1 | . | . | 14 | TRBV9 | TGTGCCAGCAGCGTATATGGCCCACCCACTGAAGCTTTCTTT | CASSVYGPPTEAFF
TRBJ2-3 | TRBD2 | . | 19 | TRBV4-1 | TGCGCCAGCAGCCAAGATGTCTTAGGACTAGCGGGGGGGCGAGATACGCAGTATTTT | CASSQDVLGLAGGRDTQYF
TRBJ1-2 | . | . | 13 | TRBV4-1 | TGCGCCAGCACCTTATCGGGATCCTATGGCTACACCTTC | CASTLSGSYGYTF
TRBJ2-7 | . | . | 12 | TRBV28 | TGTGCCACCCTGACTAATGGGTACGAGCAGTACTTC | CATLTNGYEQYF
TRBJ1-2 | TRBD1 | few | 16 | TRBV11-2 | TGTGCCAGCAGCCAATCACGCGACAGGGTCGTCTATGGCTACACCTTC | CASSQSRDRVVYGYTF
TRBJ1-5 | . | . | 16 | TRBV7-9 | TGTGCCAGCAGCTTAATGACCCTGGATGGCAATCAGCCCCAGCATTTT | CASSLMTLDGNQPQHF
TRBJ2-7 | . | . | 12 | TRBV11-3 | TGTGCCAGCAGCTTAGGAGGGAACGAGCAGTACTTC | CASSLGGNEQYF
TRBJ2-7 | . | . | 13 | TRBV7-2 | TGTGCCAGCAGCTCCCCCGACAGCTACGAGCAGTACTTC | CASSSPDSYEQYF
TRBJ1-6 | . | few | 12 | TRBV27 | TGTGCCAGCAGTCCTATAAATTCACCCCTCCACTTT | CASSPINSPLHF
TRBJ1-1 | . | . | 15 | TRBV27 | TGTGCCAGCAGTTTATCAGCAGGGGCGGGGACTGAAGCTTTCTTT | CASSLSAGAGTEAFF
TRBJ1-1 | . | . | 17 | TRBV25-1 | TGTGCCAGCAGTGAAGAAAACAGGGCAAGTTTAAACTCCAAAGCTTTCTTT | CASSEENRASLNSKAFF
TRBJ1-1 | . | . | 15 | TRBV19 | TGTGCCAGTAGTACGTACGGGACGGCCCGGGAGGAAGCTTTCTTT | CASSTYGTAREEAFF
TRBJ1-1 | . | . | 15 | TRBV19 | TGTGCCAGTAGTATGGGATCAGGATCCCACACTGAAGCTTTCTTT | CASSMGSGSHTEAFF
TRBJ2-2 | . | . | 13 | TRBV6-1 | TGTGCCAGCGACCGACCGGACACCGGGGAGCTGTTTTTT | CASDRPDTGELFF
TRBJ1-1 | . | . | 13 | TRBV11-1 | TGTGCCAGCAGCTTAGGTTGGGGTCCTGAAGCTTTCTTT | CASSLGWGPEAFF
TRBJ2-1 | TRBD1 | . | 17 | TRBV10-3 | TGTGCCATCAGTGAGTTTTCACCGGGACAGCTTTACAATGAGCAGTTCTTC | CAISEFSPGQLYNEQFF
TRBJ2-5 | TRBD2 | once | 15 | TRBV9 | TGTGCCAGCAGTTCAGGCGGGAGCCCACGTGAGACCCAGTACTTC | CASSSGGSPRETQYF
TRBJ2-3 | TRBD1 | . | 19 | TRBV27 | TGTGCCAGCAGTTTTAGAGGACAGGGAGGTATCTTGGGCACAGATACGCAGTATTTT | CASSFRGQGGILGTDTQYF
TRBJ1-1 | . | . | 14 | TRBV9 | TGTGCCAGCAGCTTCTGGACAGACAACACTGAAGCTTTCTTT | CASSFWTDNTEAFF
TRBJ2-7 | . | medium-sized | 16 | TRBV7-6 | TGTGCCAGCAGCCCCGGGGGAGGACAGGAGCTCTACGAGCAGTACTTC | CASSPGGGQELYEQYF
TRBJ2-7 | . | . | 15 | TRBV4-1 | TGCGCCAGCAGCCAAGTGGAGGCCAGCTCCTACGAGCAGTACTTC | CASSQVEASSYEQYF